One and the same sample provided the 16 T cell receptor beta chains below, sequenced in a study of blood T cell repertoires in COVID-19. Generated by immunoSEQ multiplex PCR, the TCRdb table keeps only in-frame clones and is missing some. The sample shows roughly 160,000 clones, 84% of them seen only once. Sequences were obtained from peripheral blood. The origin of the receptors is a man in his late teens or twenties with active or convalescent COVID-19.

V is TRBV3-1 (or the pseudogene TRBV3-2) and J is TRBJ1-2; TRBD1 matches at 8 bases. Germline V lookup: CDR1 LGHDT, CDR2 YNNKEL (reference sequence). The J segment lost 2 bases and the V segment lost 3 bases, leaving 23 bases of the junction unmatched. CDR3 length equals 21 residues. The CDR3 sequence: CASSHSNAQGARPRSNYGYTF. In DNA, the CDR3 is TGTGCCAGCAGCCACTCGAATGCTCAGGGGGCGCGTCCCCGATCAAACTATGGCTACACCTTC.

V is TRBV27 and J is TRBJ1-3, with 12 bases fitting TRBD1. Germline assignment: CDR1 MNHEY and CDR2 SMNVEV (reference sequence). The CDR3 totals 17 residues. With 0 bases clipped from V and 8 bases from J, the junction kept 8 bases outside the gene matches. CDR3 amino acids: CASSLSYSGQGAHTIYF. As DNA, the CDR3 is TGTGCCAGCAGTTTATCCTATTCGGGACAGGGGGCACACACCATATATTTT.

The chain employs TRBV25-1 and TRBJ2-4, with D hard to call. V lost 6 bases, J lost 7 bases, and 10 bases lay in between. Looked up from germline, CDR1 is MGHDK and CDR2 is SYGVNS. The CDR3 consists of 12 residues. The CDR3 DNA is TGTGCCAGCAGCGGCGGTCTGAACATTCAGTACTTC. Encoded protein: CASSGGLNIQYF.

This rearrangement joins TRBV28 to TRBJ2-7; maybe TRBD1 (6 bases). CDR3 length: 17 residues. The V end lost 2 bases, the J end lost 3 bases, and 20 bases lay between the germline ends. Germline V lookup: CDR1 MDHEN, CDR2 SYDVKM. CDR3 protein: CASSLGLGQGPFYEQYF. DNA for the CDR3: TGTGCCAGCAGTTTAGGGCTCGGGCAGGGGCCGTTCTACGAGCAGTACTTC.

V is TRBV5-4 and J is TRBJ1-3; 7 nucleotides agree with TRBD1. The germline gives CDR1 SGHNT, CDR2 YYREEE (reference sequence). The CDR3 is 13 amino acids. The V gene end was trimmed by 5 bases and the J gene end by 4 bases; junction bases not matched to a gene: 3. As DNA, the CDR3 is TGTGCCAGCAGTTCGGGACAGGGAAACACCATATATTTT. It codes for CASSSGQGNTIYF.

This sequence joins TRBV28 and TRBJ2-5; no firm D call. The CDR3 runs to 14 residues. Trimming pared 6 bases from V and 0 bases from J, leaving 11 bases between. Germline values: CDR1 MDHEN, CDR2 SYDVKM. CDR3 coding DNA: TGTGCCAGCAGCGCTTTGAGGTACCAAGAGACCCAGTACTTC. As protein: CASSALRYQETQYF.

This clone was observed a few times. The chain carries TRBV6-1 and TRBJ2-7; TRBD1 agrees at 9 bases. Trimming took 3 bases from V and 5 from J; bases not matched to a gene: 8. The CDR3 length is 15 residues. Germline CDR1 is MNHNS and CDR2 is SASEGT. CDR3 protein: CASSDLRDRVDEQYF. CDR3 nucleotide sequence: TGTGCCAGCAGTGATCTCCGGGACAGGGTGGACGAGCAGTACTTC.

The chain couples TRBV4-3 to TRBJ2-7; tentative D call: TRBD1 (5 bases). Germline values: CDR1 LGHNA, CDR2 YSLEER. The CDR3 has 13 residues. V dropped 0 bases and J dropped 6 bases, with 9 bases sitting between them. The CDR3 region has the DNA TGCGCCAGCAGCCAAGAGGTAGGGGCCGAGCAGTACTTC. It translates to CASSQEVGAEQYF.

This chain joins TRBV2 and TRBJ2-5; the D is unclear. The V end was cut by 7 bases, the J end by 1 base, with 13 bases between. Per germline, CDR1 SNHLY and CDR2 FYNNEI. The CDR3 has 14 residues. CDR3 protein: CASTSRSSQETQYF. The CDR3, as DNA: TGTGCCAGCACCTCGCGGAGTAGCCAAGAGACCCAGTACTTC.

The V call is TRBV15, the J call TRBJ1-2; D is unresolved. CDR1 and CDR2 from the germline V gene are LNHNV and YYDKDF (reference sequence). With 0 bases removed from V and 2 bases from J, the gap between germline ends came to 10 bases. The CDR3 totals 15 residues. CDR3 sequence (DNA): TGTGCCACCAGCAGAGAATCCGTCAGGAACTATGGCTACACCTTC. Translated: CATSRESVRNYGYTF. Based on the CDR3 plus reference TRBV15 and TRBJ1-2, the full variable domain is DAMVIQNPRYQVTQFGKPVTLSCSQTLNHNVMYWYQQKSSQAPKLLFHYYDKDFNNEADTPDNFQSRRPNTSFCFLDIRSPGLGDTAMYLCATSRESVRNYGYTFGSGTRLTVV.

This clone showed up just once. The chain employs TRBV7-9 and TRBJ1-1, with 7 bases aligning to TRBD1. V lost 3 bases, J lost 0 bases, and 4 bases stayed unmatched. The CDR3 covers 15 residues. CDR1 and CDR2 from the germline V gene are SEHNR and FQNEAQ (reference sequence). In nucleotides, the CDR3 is TGTGCCAGCAGCTTTCCGACAGGGATGAACACTGAAGCTTTCTTT. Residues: CASSFPTGMNTEAFF.

This CDR3 reads CASSYSGRGSYEQYF. The CDR3 DNA sequence: TGTGCCAGCAGTTACTCTGGCAGGGGGTCCTACGAGCAGTACTTC. This sequence joins TRBV6-5 and TRBJ2-7; 7 bases match TRBD1. Germline V lookup: CDR1 MNHEY, CDR2 SVGAGI. Trimming took 0 bases from V and 1 from J; bases not matched to a gene: 3. The CDR3 extends over 15 amino acids.

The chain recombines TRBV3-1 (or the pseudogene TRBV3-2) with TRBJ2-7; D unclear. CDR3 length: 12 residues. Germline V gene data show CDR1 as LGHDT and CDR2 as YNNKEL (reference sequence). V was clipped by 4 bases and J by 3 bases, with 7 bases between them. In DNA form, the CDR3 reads TGTGCCAGCAGCCCTAGTAGCTACGAGCAGTACTTC. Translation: CASSPSSYEQYF.

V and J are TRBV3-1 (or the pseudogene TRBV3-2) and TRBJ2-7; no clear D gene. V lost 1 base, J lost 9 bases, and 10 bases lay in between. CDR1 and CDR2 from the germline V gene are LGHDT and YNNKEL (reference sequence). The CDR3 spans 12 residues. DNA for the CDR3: TGTGCCAGCAGCCAAGGGAGTGGGTGGCAGTACTTC. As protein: CASSQGSGWQYF.

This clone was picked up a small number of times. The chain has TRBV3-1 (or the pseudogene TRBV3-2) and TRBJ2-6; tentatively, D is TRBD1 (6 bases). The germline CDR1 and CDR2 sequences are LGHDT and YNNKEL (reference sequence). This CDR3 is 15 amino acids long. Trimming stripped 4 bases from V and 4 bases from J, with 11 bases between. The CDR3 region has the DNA TGTGCCAGCAGCCTCCACAGGGCCGGGGCCAACGTCCTGACTTTC. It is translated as CASSLHRAGANVLTF.

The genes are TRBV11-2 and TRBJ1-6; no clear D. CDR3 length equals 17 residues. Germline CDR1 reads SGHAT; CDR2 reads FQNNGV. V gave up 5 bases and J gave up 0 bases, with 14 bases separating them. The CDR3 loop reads CASSRGRRSSYNSPLHF. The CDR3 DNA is TGTGCCAGCAGCCGAGGGAGGCGGAGCTCCTATAATTCACCCCTCCACTTT.